The T cell receptor beta chain described here comes from a study of cytomegalovirus exposure and HLA in healthy donors (dated by TCRdb to the late 2010s). Concerning the study at large: An earlier analysis of more than 550 of the donors reported 276 Gb of sequence data and 117 million unique TCR beta sequences obtained from some 170 million T cells. All discovery cohort repertoires had been generated on a single sequencing platform. To predict cytomegalovirus infection status, the study brought together high-throughput TCR immunosequencing, statistical association of individual TCRs with disease status, and machine learning. On average, about 240,000 unique TCR beta nucleotide sequences were sequenced per donor among 398 genotyped donors of the cohort, with 15% to 20% of those sequences being non-productive. An early release covering 500 to 750 HLA-typed donors comprised approximately 300 gigabases of sequencing data and about 90 million unique TCR sequences. Alongside the repertoire data, information on donor age, sex, ethnicity and CMV serostatus was compiled. Both class I and class II loci were covered by HLA typing, at four-digit resolution. An earlier analysis of some 500 of the donors used high-throughput TCR beta sequencing to judge whether each TCR beta V gene segment behaved as functional or pseudogenic. In a later genetic analysis, genome-wide SNP genotypes for about three fifths of the 666 donors were used, and that subset was treated as a discovery cohort. Typing coverage differed by locus: A, B, C, DRB1 and DQB1 were typed in about 629-640 donors, DQA1 in about 500, DPA1 in 600 to 610, and DPB1 in around 490. The T cell repertoires of under 750 subjects were profiled by immunosequencing and related to cytomegalovirus serostatus. Along with the roughly 610-subject first cohort, a separate validation cohort of about 110 different subjects was used. The genetic ancestry cluster associated with self-reported Caucasian donors included 81% of the approximately 410 genotyped donors. Roughly five DR-DQ haplotypes were treated as single units for association and clustering because of strong linkage in the cohort. A later analysis re-examined previously published TCR beta repertoires from more than 650 donors and added high-resolution HLA genotyping to investigate patterns of TCR occurrence. The aim of the study was to test whether cataloging public T cell receptors could identify signatures of past pathogen exposure. In the later analysis, no new phenotypic data were used to find candidate immune exposures; instead, reliance was placed on TCR beta sequences and their occurrence across donors.

Trimming takes 3 bases off V and 6 bases off J; junction bases not matched to a gene: 6. The CDR3 runs 14 amino acids, cysteine and phenylalanine included. The sequence is cut down to CDR3 DNA, 42 bases in frame from base 1. CDR1 and CDR2 were assigned from the germline V gene as SNHLY and FYNNEI. The library was produced with the immunoSEQ multiplex PCR assay. For the multiplex PCR, a mixture combining 60 forward primers for TCR Vbeta segments and 13 reverse primers for TCR Jbeta segments was used. Amplification of the CDR3 region of rearranged TCR beta genes was performed with a multiplex PCR assay on genomic DNA. The Illumina HiSeq System was used to sequence the amplified TCR beta libraries as 87-base-pair reads. The study's own analysis went as follows. A later analysis tallied 80 million to 95 million unique TCR beta chains across the 666 repertoires, and some 10 million of those chains were shared by two or more donors. Raw reads were error-corrected and collapsed into unique sequences by a nearest-neighbor algorithm in which closely related sequences were merged to remove PCR and sequencing errors. CDR3 sequences were aligned to IMGT reference sequences to assign V, D and J gene segments. For a sequence to be retained, at least a six-nucleotide match to both a V gene segment and a J gene segment was required. A rearrangement was called productive if the CDR3 had no stop codons and remained in frame with V and J, and every other rearrangement was called non-productive. Following IMGT convention, CDR3 was defined as the stretch from the second conserved V-encoded cysteine to the conserved J-encoded phenylalanine. The earlier analysis of fewer than 750 of the donors excluded sequences that lacked an unambiguous match to a single V gene segment. An earlier analysis of about 600 of the donors called V segments functional above 56.7% productive rearrangements and segregating when the between-donor standard deviation exceeded 5%. A statistical classification framework was built to diagnose cytomegalovirus status from the catalog of TCR beta chain sequences. V and J gene assignment, in a later analysis, came from comparing TCR nucleotide sequences with IMGT/GENE-DB human TR gene sequences. Using the TCRdist pipeline, a later analysis assigned CDR3 sequences along with most-parsimonious VDJ recombination scenarios. In a later analysis, each TCR beta chain was defined by its CDR3 amino acid sequence together with its V-gene family, and reads lacking a unique V-gene family were excluded. A later analysis removed 500 to 600 highly shared, low-generation-probability nucleotide sequences to deal with suspected cross-contamination and a sequencing artifact. In a later analysis, a clonal expansion index was calculated for each public chain from normalized within-repertoire ranks of inferred template counts. In a later analysis, generation probabilities were computed using a VDJ recombination model fitted to out-of-frame rearrangements, and the results were checked against IGoR. A later analysis scored TCR-TCR, TCR-HLA and TCR-CMV co-occurrence with hypergeometric tests, applying a repertoire-size bias correction to TCR pairs. In a later analysis, false discovery rates were estimated by permuting HLA or CMV assignments 20 times. In a later analysis, co-occurring TCRs were grouped using DBSCAN, with TCRdist sequence similarity added in when clustering inside HLA-allele-positive subsets. For co-occurrence clustering, repertoires with fewer than 30,000 or more than 120,000 public chains were excluded, along with five or six repertoires with anomalous nucleotide sharing. TCRdb took over this immuneACCESS table, retaining in-frame rearrangements with V and J assigned. Such tables are incomplete; in checked studies, under half of the missing clones stem from an unresolved V gene, and the remainder is unexplained. D and trimming were read from the DNA, whereas the V and J calls and clone size are those reported in that table. For this sample the table gives about 200,000 clones, of which 65% to 80% were detected only once. 15% of the sample comes from the top ten.

The investigation overall reported the following: According to a later analysis, TCR association rates differed among HLA loci, with DRB1 alleles showing the most associated TCRs and HLA-C alleles showing the fewest. The sequencing pipeline was judged likely to have produced a cluster of highly shared sequence variants as a technical artifact. In vitro tests confirmed that three of the cytomegalovirus-associated TCR beta chains recognize cytomegalovirus antigens. Assigning TCR associations to individual alleles was difficult when HLA alleles, especially DR and DQ, strongly co-occurred. The study listed 150 to 200 TCR beta chains as associated with cytomegalovirus. Linkage disequilibrium might explain the correlated functional status among segregating V segments, but an unknown experimental factor could not be excluded. According to the authors, the approach could potentially be generalized to other disease states and immunological phenotypes. A later analysis associated approximately 17,000 TCR beta sequences with specific HLA alleles at a false discovery rate of 0.05. The cohort was sequenced for TCR beta chains only, and without alpha or paired-chain data the features that could be detected were limited. A later genetic analysis associated a missense DCLRE1C variant with V-gene and J-gene trimming of TCR beta chains, and an independent cohort replicated the association. Because counts were too low, approximately 15 rarely observed V segments, including chromosome 9 orphons, were excluded from the earlier analysis of 587 of the donors. In a later analysis, HLA-associated TCR beta chains showed more clonal expansion and lower generation probabilities than non-associated chains that were equally common. A later analysis reported that several top co-occurrence clusters appeared linked to parvovirus B19, influenza, CMV and Epstein-Barr virus. Compared with the roughly 710-donor mean, donors in an Asian-associated ancestry cluster had fewer N-insertions in productive TCRs, according to a later genetic analysis. Across donors, most TCR sequences were observed very rarely, whereas some public TCRs were present in many individuals. Sequencing depth was assumed to be roughly uniform across donors in the presence/absence analyses, though that assumption may not hold. A further reported finding was that TCR beta sequences accurately predicted the HLA-A and HLA-B alleles for most subjects in the first cohort. In both the original and validation cohorts, the classifier was reported to diagnose cytomegalovirus status with high specificity and sensitivity. A later analysis found that most CMV-associated TCR beta chains appeared HLA-restricted, with HLA associations seemingly driven largely by CMV exposure. CMV serostatus was the only immune exposure information available for the cohort. Because HLA typing was unavailable for some donors at each locus, only the typed subset was used in association tests. Because the 87-base-pair reads could not distinguish some IMGT-functional V segments, including TRBV6-2 and TRBV6-3, those segments were excluded. Broadly in line with IMGT annotations, most TCR beta V segments showed up in productive rearrangements about 87% or about 30% of the time in an earlier analysis of several hundred of the donors.

The cohort was made up of hundreds of healthy bone marrow donors. All cohort members were sampled while nominally healthy, although unrecorded immune exposures were likely present. The donor was CMV seronegative and belonged to the group of 380 or so seronegative cohort members. Every donor gave a peripheral blood sample, and the peripheral blood mononuclear cells from that sample were used for TCR beta sequencing. The Qiagen DNeasy Blood Extraction Kit was used to extract genomic DNA from the blood cell samples. Comment on this clone: Its recognized antigen is unknown. Per-base qualities were not stored, and no clone one base away is much larger.

The TCR comes from a middle-aged man in good health and CMV-seronegative. The sequencing input was PBMCs. The chain uses TRBV2 and TRBJ2-7; TRBD2 agrees with 9 junctional bases. The CDR3 protein is CASSELAGLGEQYF. The DNA reads as follows: TGTGCCAGCAGTGAGCTAGCGGGGCTCGGCGAGCAGTACTTC.